Listed below are T cell receptor beta chains from one sample, sequenced in a study of blood T cell repertoires in COVID-19. Repertoires were generated with immunoSEQ multiplex PCR, while TCRdb's copy carries only in-frame clones and drops some. The sample yields under 95,000 clones, around 88% seen once. The material sequenced was peripheral blood. Receptor source: a man aged 60 to 75 with acute or convalescent COVID-19. CDR3s include the opening cysteine and the closing phenylalanine or tryptophan. A D gene is named only where the DNA matches it firmly. Some rows have no size entry. The others give once, few or many, or a class for an expanded clone.

D gene,V gene,J gene,CDR3 length,clone size,CDR3 DNA,CDR3 protein
.,TRBV7-9,TRBJ1-1,12,few,TGTGCCAGCAGGTCGGGGAACACTGAAGCTTTCTTT,CASRSGNTEAFF
TRBD2,TRBV10-2,TRBJ2-3,15,.,TGCGCCAGCTCCGAGACTAGCGGGTTTGCAGATACGCAGTATTTT,CASSETSGFADTQYF
.,TRBV29-1,TRBJ1-2,13,.,TGCAGCGTTGCGGCAGGGGATGACTATGGCTACACCTTC,CSVAAGDDYGYTF
.,TRBV4-1,TRBJ2-1,17,.,TGCGCCAGCAGCCAAGTTATTCTGGGGGGCTCCTACAATGAGCAGTTCTTC,CASSQVILGGSYNEQFF
.,TRBV4-3,TRBJ1-3,20,.,TGCGCCAGCAGCCAAGATCCCCAGAGACAGGCTACACTCTCTGGAAACACCATATATTTT,CASSQDPQRQATLSGNTIYF
TRBD1,TRBV5-1,TRBJ1-6,16,.,TGCGCCAGCAGCTTGGAAGGGGGCATACTTAATTCACCCCTCCACTTT,CASSLEGGILNSPLHF
.,TRBV4-2,TRBJ1-4,14,.,TGTGCCAGCAGCCAAGGATTGCAGAATGAAAAACTGTTTTTT,CASSQGLQNEKLFF
.,TRBV27,TRBJ1-5,14,.,TGTGCCAGCTCAATGGTTTCGGTCAATCAGCCCCAGCATTTT,CASSMVSVNQPQHF
TRBD1,TRBV5-1,TRBJ2-2,17,.,TGCGCCAGCAGCTTAGGACAGGGGTCGACTGACACCGGGGAGCTGTTTTTT,CASSLGQGSTDTGELFF
TRBD1,TRBV7-2,TRBJ2-5,14,.,TGTGCCAGCAACCTACAGGGGGCAGGGGAGACCCAGTACTTC,CASNLQGAGETQYF
.,TRBV7-8,TRBJ1-6,13,.,TGTGCCAGCAGCCCTGGAGGGGATTCACCCCTCCACTTT,CASSPGGDSPLHF
TRBD2,TRBV9,TRBJ2-1,15,.,TGTGCCAGCAGCGTAGACAGCGGGGGGTACAATGAGCAGTTCTTC,CASSVDSGGYNEQFF
.,TRBV13,TRBJ1-1,14,.,TGTGCCAGCAGCTTTCAGGGGAGGGGGACTGAAGCTTTCTTT,CASSFQGRGTEAFF
.,TRBV4-3,TRBJ1-1,13,.,TGCGCCAGCAGCCACGGGACACCTTCTGCGGCTTTCTTT,CASSHGTPSAAFF
.,TRBV4-3,TRBJ2-6,18,.,TGCGCCAGCAGCCAAGATGGACAGTTAGGCTCTGGGGCCAACGTCCTGACTTTC,CASSQDGQLGSGANVLTF
.,TRBV4-2,TRBJ1-1,16,.,TGTGCCAGCAGACCAAGGCTAGCCAGACTGAACACTGAAGCTTTCTTT,CASRPRLARLNTEAFF
TRBD1,TRBV10-3,TRBJ2-1,13,.,TGTGCCATCGGGGACAGGGAGTTCAGTGAGCAGTTCTTC,CAIGDREFSEQFF